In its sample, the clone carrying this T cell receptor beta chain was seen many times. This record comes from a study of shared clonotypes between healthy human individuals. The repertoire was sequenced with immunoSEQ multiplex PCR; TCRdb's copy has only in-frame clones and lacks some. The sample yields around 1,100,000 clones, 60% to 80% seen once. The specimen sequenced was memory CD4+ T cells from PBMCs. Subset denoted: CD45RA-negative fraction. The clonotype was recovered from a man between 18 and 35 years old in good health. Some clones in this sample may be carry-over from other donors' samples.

This CDR3 reads CASSYTGSGSGSEQFF. CDR3 DNA sequence: TGTGCCAGCAGCTATACAGGAAGCGGGAGTGGGAGTGAGCAGTTCTTC. This sequence joins TRBV5-4 and TRBJ2-1; 8 bases map to TRBD2. V trimming: 3 bases; J trimming: 9 bases; junction bases outside the gene matches: 14. CDR1 SGHNT and CDR2 YYREEE come from the germline V gene (reference sequence). The CDR3 is 16 amino acids.